This T cell receptor (beta chain) was obtained from a study of cytomegalovirus exposure and HLA in healthy donors. Study results and limitations: Trimming of TCR beta V- and J-genes showed a link, identified in a later analysis, to a missense DCLRE1C variant.

On this clone itself: As yet, its antigen is unknown.

The study ran its PCR with 60 Vbeta and 13 Jbeta primers. Repertoires were generated with immunoSEQ multiplex PCR, while TCRdb's copy carries only in-frame clones and drops some. The sample includes tens of thousands of clones, approximately 86% of them seen just once. Sequencing input: PBMCs. The receptor comes from a woman aged 18-29 years in good health and CMV-seropositive.

CDR3 protein: CASSPDPGRKGVSQYF. The CDR3 DNA follows: TGTGCCAGCAGCCCGGACCCGGGACGGAAGGGGGTCTCGCAGTACTTC. The rearrangement links TRBV5-4 to TRBJ2-7, with D perhaps TRBD1 (6 bases). The CDR3 is 16 residues long. V gave up 4 bases and J gave up 9 bases, with 26 bases separating them. CDR1 is SGHNT, CDR2 YYREEE, per germline (reference sequence).